These T cell receptor beta chains were read from a single sample in a study of blood T cells in healthy people across ages. TCRdb passed the 5' RACE reads through MiXCR, listing each CDR3 protein once. This table has 700,000 to 900,000 distinct CDR3 sequences, about 55% appearing once. The sample comprised blood. The receptor source for this set is a man older than 75 in good health. Each CDR3 is given with its conserved first and last residue. The D gene is left open where the match is weak.

d_call: TRBD1; v_call: TRBV27; j_call: TRBJ2-1; cdr3_aa: CASKGRDRGPNEQFF
d_call: TRBD1; v_call: TRBV7-2; j_call: TRBJ2-7; cdr3_aa: CASSLWDRGYEQYF
d_call: NA; v_call: TRBV4-1; j_call: TRBJ1-4; cdr3_aa: CASSHEGVRGSTNEKLFF
d_call: NA; v_call: TRBV6-1; j_call: TRBJ1-6; cdr3_aa: CASSNLLGESPLHF
d_call: NA; v_call: TRBV13; j_call: TRBJ2-1; cdr3_aa: CASSLTPGPHYNEQFF
d_call: NA; v_call: TRBV4-1; j_call: TRBJ2-5; cdr3_aa: CASSLTISETQYF
d_call: TRBD2; v_call: TRBV7-9; j_call: TRBJ2-3; cdr3_aa: CASSFGLADTDTQYF
d_call: NA; v_call: TRBV7-3; j_call: TRBJ2-2; cdr3_aa: CASSHGTTNTGELFF
d_call: TRBD2; v_call: TRBV2; j_call: TRBJ2-5; cdr3_aa: CASSSSGGRPNRPYF
d_call: NA; v_call: TRBV5-1; j_call: TRBJ2-2; cdr3_aa: CASSLEALNTGELFF
d_call: TRBD1; v_call: TRBV2; j_call: TRBJ1-2; cdr3_aa: CASSELGQGDGYTF